This T cell receptor (beta chain) was sequenced for a study of blood T cell repertoires in COVID-19. Generated by immunoSEQ multiplex PCR, the TCRdb table keeps only in-frame clones and is missing some. The sample has 300,000 or so clones; roughly 88% are singletons. The trim removed 2 bases at V and 0 bases at J, leaving 4 bases unmatched. CDR3 size: 15 residues. Germline V lookup: CDR1 SGHAT, CDR2 FQNNGV. The sequencing sample was made of peripheral blood. The TCR originated in a woman between 45 and 60 years old with acute or convalescent COVID-19. The chain recombines TRBV11-2 with TRBJ2-7; TRBD1 matches 7 bases. The chain's CDR3 is CASSLRGPSSYEQYF. As DNA, the CDR3 is TGTGCCAGCAGCTTAAGGGGGCCCAGCTCCTACGAGCAGTACTTC.